The source of this T cell receptor (beta chain) is a study of shared clonotypes between healthy human individuals. Findings of the study overall: The four-donor shared clonotypes exceeded non-shared clonotypes in generation probability, with non-shared ones scoring lower. Among the subsets, naive ones generally showed larger estimated richness than memory ones.

There are 15 residues in the CDR3. The germline gives CDR1 MGHRA, CDR2 YSYEKL. Trimming left V 1 base short and J 3 bases short, with 12 bases between. In the sorted-subset replicate PCRs, approximately 200 ng DNA, roughly 29,000 T cell genomes, was used. Authors' data handling: Because ImmunoSEQ provided only junction sequences with no quality scores, the filtering differed. Sequencing used immunoSEQ multiplex PCR; TCRdb keeps in-frame clones, though not all of them. Clone size and V and J calls were adopted from that table, with D and trimming inferred from the DNA. Among about a million clones listed, approximately 68% were seen once. A remark on this clone: Its antigen is not identified.

The sequenced material came from memory CD4+ T cells sorted from blood. As to subset: CD45RA-negative fraction. This receptor was obtained from a young man in good health. This chain uses TRBV4-1 with TRBJ1-1, with D hard to call. The CDR3 nucleotides read TGCGCCAGCAGCCAAGCCAGATTCGGCGACACTGAAGCTTTCTTT. Protein sequence: CASSQARFGDTEAFF.